The next 5 T cell receptor beta chains were all read from a single sample in a study of cytomegalovirus exposure and HLA in healthy donors. Primers for the PCR totalled 60 Vbeta and 13 Jbeta. Assay used: immunoSEQ multiplex PCR; TCRdb lists only in-frame clones, some missing. The sample carries 130,000 or so clones, just under 80% recorded once. Sequenced material: PBMCs. These TCRs come from a woman between 18 and 30 years old in good health and CMV-seronegative.

V usage is TRBV19 and J usage is TRBJ2-2; a possible D gene is TRBD1 (6 bases). The CDR3 totals 15 residues. Trimming cost V 5 bases and J 3 bases, with 13 bases left between them. Looked up from germline, CDR1 is LNHDA and CDR2 is SQIVND (reference sequence). As DNA, the CDR3 is TGTGCCAGTAGTCAGGGGAGAGTGGACACCGGGGAGCTGTTTTTT. Its protein product is CASSQGRVDTGELFF. The variable domain in full, completed from reference TRBV19 and TRBJ2-2, reads DGGITQSPKYLFRKEGQNVTLSCEQNLNHDAMYWYRQDPGQGLRLIYYSQIVNDFQKGDIAEGYSVSREKKESFPLTVTSAQKNPTAFYLCASSQGRVDTGELFFGEGSRLTVL.

V is TRBV18 and J is TRBJ1-1, with TRBD1 matching over 7 bases. Germline values: CDR1 KGHSH, CDR2 LQKENI. J lost 1 base, V lost 3 bases, and 11 bases had no gene match. The CDR3 contains 17 residues. The CDR3 protein is CASSPRQGASGNTEAFF. CDR3 DNA: TGTGCCAGCTCACCCCGACAGGGTGCCTCAGGGAACACTGAAGCTTTCTTT.

V is TRBV9 and J is TRBJ2-1; 7 bases fit TRBD2. The CDR3 is 14 amino acids. V gave up 0 bases and J gave up 9 bases; unmatched junction bases: 6. CDR1 and CDR2 (germline): SGDLS, YYNGEE. The CDR3 DNA sequence: TGTGCCAGCAGCGTAGGGGCGCGGGAGAGTGAGCAGTTCTTC. Its protein product is CASSVGARESEQFF.

CDR3 in amino acids: CASSDRRSANYGYTF. The CDR3 DNA follows: TGTGCCAGCAGTGATCGTCGATCAGCTAACTATGGCTACACCTTC. V and J are TRBV2 and TRBJ1-2, with D hard to call. V was clipped by 3 bases and J by 0 bases, with 11 bases between them. Germline V gene lookup returns CDR1 SNHLY and CDR2 FYNNEI. This CDR3 comprises 15 residues. The full variable domain, in which reference TRBV2 and TRBJ1-2 provide the parts outside the CDR3, is EPEVTQTPSHQVTQMGQEVILRCVPISNHLYFYWYRQILGQKVEFLVSFYNNEISEKSEIFDDQFSVERPDGSNFTLKIRSTKLEDSAMYFCASSDRRSANYGYTFGSGTRLTVV.

This sequence joins TRBV28 and TRBJ1-1; D is undetermined. Deletions cut 3 bases from V and 4 bases from J, with 6 bases between. CDR3 size: 12 residues. The V gene's germline CDR1 is MDHEN and CDR2 SYDVKM. CDR3 residues: CASSFRVTEAFF. The CDR3 DNA follows: TGTGCCAGCAGTTTCCGGGTCACTGAAGCTTTCTTT.